The following is a TCR beta chain sequence with its context. One junction end disagrees with the germline gene, perhaps due to a read error. Seattle patients were enrolled while actively infected and followed longitudinally. The sample originates from a study of blood T cell repertoires in COVID-19. Looking at the study overall: Sample material is recorded as cDNA or gDNA derived from T cells, B-cell-depleted T cells, or PBMCs.

The CDR3 is made up of 14 amino acids. CDR1 ENHRY and CDR2 SYGVKD come from the germline V gene. Repertoires were generated with immunoSEQ multiplex PCR, while TCRdb's copy carries only in-frame clones and drops some. The sample has about 170,000 clones; approximately 85% are singletons. The specimen was peripheral blood. This chain joins TRBV10-3 and TRBJ1-5; tentatively, D is TRBD1 (5 bases). The sequence came from a man of 80 years or more with COVID-19, enrolled during active disease. Here the CDR3 reads CAISESGGNQAQHF. In DNA, the CDR3 is TGTGCCATCAGTGAGTCGGGGGGAAATCAGGCCCAGCATTTT.